This record concerns one T cell receptor (beta chain) sequence. Assay: immunoSEQ multiplex PCR; the TCRdb copy retains only in-frame clones and omits some. Of under 150,000 clones listed, 85% to 95% are singletons. The data were taken from a study of T cells after somatic rescue of genetic block. V dropped 7 bases and J dropped 4 bases, with 13 bases sitting between them. Germline V gene data show CDR1 as MNHEY and CDR2 as SMNVEV (reference sequence). The CDR3 runs 14 residues. The sequenced sample was peripheral blood mononuclear cells (PBMCs). The chain has TRBV27 and TRBJ2-2; the D is unclear. The TCR sequence derives from a woman aged 18 to 35. CDR3 region: CASTESHGTGELFF. The CDR3 DNA sequence: TGTGCCAGCACCGAATCCCACGGCACCGGGGAGCTGTTTTTT.